A selection of T cell receptor beta chains follows, all from one sample in a study of blood T cell repertoires in COVID-19. Assay used: immunoSEQ multiplex PCR; TCRdb lists only in-frame clones, some missing. The sample lists under 85,000 clones, less than 90% occurring once. The source material was peripheral blood. The source is a man aged 80 or over in a cohort sampled during active COVID-19. The CDR3 runs from the conserved cysteine through the conserved F or W. A D gene is named only where the DNA matches it firmly. Where a row states a size, it is once, few, many or the class of an expanded clone; other rows omit it.

abundance,j_gene,d_gene,v_gene,CDR3aa,CDR3nt
few,TRBJ1-5,NA,TRBV6-2/TRBV6-3,CASSTDKPYSNQPQHF,TGTGCCAGCAGTACTGACAAACCTTATAGCAATCAGCCCCAGCATTTT
NA,TRBJ1-5,NA,TRBV10-3,CAISDHVGGSNQPQHF,TGTGCCATCAGTGACCACGTAGGGGGTAGCAATCAGCCCCAGCATTTT
once,TRBJ2-1,TRBD2,TRBV18,CASSLTSGGHNEQFF,TGTGCCAGCTCTCTGACTAGCGGGGGGCACAATGAGCAGTTCTTC
NA,TRBJ2-5,NA,TRBV7-6,CASSLTGELWETQYF,TGTGCCAGCAGCTTGACCGGGGAACTGTGGGAGACCCAGTACTTC
NA,TRBJ2-5,NA,TRBV10-3,CAISLRELGVETQYF,TGTGCCATCAGCCTTCGGGAGCTCGGAGTGGAGACCCAGTACTTC
NA,TRBJ1-5,TRBD1,TRBV2,CASSPDRASNQPQHF,TGTGCCAGCAGTCCCGACAGGGCTAGCAATCAGCCCCAGCATTTT
NA,TRBJ2-5,NA,TRBV7-9,CASSLGSAEGKETQYF,TGTGCCAGCAGCTTAGGATCGGCAGAGGGTAAAGAGACCCAGTACTTC
NA,TRBJ1-2,NA,TRBV28,CASRSQGRGYTF,TGTGCCAGCAGGTCACAGGGACGGGGCTACACCTTC
once,TRBJ2-3,NA,TRBV5-1,CASSLKGMRTDTQYF,TGCGCCAGCAGCTTGAAGGGGATGCGGACAGATACGCAGTATTTT
NA,TRBJ2-7,NA,TRBV7-6,CASSLVTQGPSEQYF,TGTGCCAGCAGCTTAGTCACACAGGGCCCCTCCGAGCAGTACTTC
NA,TRBJ2-1,NA,TRBV7-3,CASSLGTGDLGVNEQFF,TGTGCCAGCAGCTTGGGGACCGGGGACTTAGGTGTTAATGAGCAGTTCTTC
NA,TRBJ2-2,TRBD1,TRBV20-1,CSVSGGTGLTGELFF,TGCAGTGTTAGTGGGGGGACAGGTCTGACCGGGGAGCTGTTTTTT
NA,TRBJ2-2,NA,TRBV19,CAGHSSNTGELFF,TGTGCCGGACACTCATCGAACACCGGGGAGCTGTTTTTT
NA,TRBJ1-1,NA,TRBV5-6,CASSFGRTKNTEAFF,TGTGCCAGCAGCTTCGGTCGGACAAAGAACACTGAAGCTTTCTTT
NA,TRBJ2-7,TRBD1,TRBV12-3/TRBV12-4,CASSRQGFEQYF,TGTGCCAGCAGCCGACAGGGATTCGAGCAGTACTTC
few,TRBJ2-2,NA,TRBV5-1,CASSATGVNTGELFF,TGCGCCAGCAGCGCGACAGGTGTGAACACCGGGGAGCTGTTTTTT
NA,TRBJ2-2,NA,TRBV24-1,CATSDPGHAGELFF,TGTGCCACCAGTGACCCTGGACATGCCGGGGAGCTGTTTTTT
NA,TRBJ1-2,TRBD1,TRBV29-1,CSVQTGTGDGYTF,TGCAGCGTTCAGACCGGGACAGGGGACGGCTACACCTTC
NA,TRBJ2-5,NA,TRBV14,CASSPDGAFGETQYF,TGTGCCAGCAGCCCCGATGGAGCGTTTGGAGAGACCCAGTACTTC
NA,TRBJ1-5,TRBD1,TRBV19,CAVQQGAWQPQHF,TGTGCCGTGCAACAGGGGGCCTGGCAGCCCCAGCATTTT
NA,TRBJ1-6,TRBD1,TRBV4-1,CASSQPGQGAYNSPLHF,TGCGCCAGCAGCCAACCGGGACAGGGGGCTTATAATTCACCCCTCCACTTT
NA,TRBJ1-2,TRBD1,TRBV6-5,CASSSTGGAYYGYTF,TGTGCCAGCAGTTCCACAGGGGGCGCCTACTATGGCTACACCTTC
NA,TRBJ1-1,NA,TRBV5-1,CASAQDTNTEAFF,TGCGCCAGCGCCCAGGACACGAACACTGAAGCTTTCTTT
NA,TRBJ2-3,TRBD2,TRBV27,CASSKGPPGTSGGGADTQYF,TGTGCCAGCAGTAAAGGACCCCCCGGGACTAGCGGGGGCGGGGCAGATACGCAGTATTTT
NA,TRBJ2-6,TRBD1,TRBV2,CASRLGTGGYGANVLTF,TGTGCCAGCAGGCTCGGGACAGGGGGCTATGGGGCCAACGTCCTGACTTTC
NA,TRBJ2-1,TRBD2,TRBV7-2,CASSFVGTSGYNEQFF,TGTGCCAGCAGCTTCGTCGGGACTAGCGGTTACAATGAGCAGTTCTTC
once,TRBJ2-7,TRBD1,TRBV9,CASSPGQGINEQYF,TGTGCCAGCAGCCCCGGACAGGGGATCAACGAGCAGTACTTC
NA,TRBJ2-2,TRBD1,TRBV19,CATSPGTANTGELFF,TGTGCCACTTCTCCCGGGACAGCGAACACCGGGGAGCTGTTTTTT
NA,TRBJ2-3,NA,TRBV24-1,CATSRQGTDTQYF,TGTGCCACCTCCCGGCAGGGCACAGATACGCAGTATTTT
NA,TRBJ2-1,TRBD1,TRBV18,CASSPPTGGYEQFF,TGTGCCAGCTCACCACCAACAGGGGGTTATGAGCAGTTCTTC
NA,TRBJ1-5,NA,TRBV25-1,CASSGRTNSNQPQHF,TGTGCCAGCAGCGGACGGACTAATAGCAATCAGCCCCAGCATTTT
NA,TRBJ2-7,TRBD2,TRBV5-6,CASSFGGGREEQYF,TGTGCCAGCAGCTTCGGGGGCGGGAGGGAGGAGCAGTACTTC
NA,TRBJ1-4,NA,TRBV6-6,CASTAMLGAAEKLFF,TGTGCCAGCACTGCTATGTTGGGTGCGGCGGAAAAACTGTTTTTT
NA,TRBJ1-1,NA,TRBV19,CASSPEIRFTEAFF,TGTGCCAGTAGTCCGGAGATCCGTTTCACTGAAGCTTTCTTT
few,TRBJ1-3,NA,TRBV19,CASSWSSGNTIYF,TGTGCCAGTAGTTGGAGCTCTGGAAACACCATATATTTT
NA,TRBJ2-3,TRBD2,TRBV7-8,CASSPAGTSGTDTQYF,TGTGCCAGCAGCCCTGCCGGGACTAGCGGCACAGATACGCAGTATTTT
NA,TRBJ1-3,NA,TRBV4-1,CASSQGAGGNTIYF,TGCGCCAGCAGCCAAGGGGCGGGTGGAAACACCATATATTTT
NA,TRBJ1-6,TRBD1,TRBV7-9,CASSFGGQGSEPLHF,TGTGCCAGCAGCTTCGGAGGACAGGGGTCGGAGCCCCTCCACTTT
once,TRBJ1-5,TRBD1,TRBV6-6,CASSRGQVDYQPQHF,TGTGCCAGCAGCCGCGGACAGGTTGATTATCAGCCCCAGCATTTT
NA,TRBJ1-3,NA,TRBV11-2,CASSSRYTTVSGNTIYF,TGTGCCAGCAGCTCACGATATACGACTGTCTCTGGAAACACCATATATTTT
NA,TRBJ1-1,NA,TRBV6-5,CASRRTEPYTEAFF,TGTGCCAGCAGAAGGACAGAGCCCTACACTGAAGCTTTCTTT
NA,TRBJ2-2,NA,TRBV5-1,CASSTRNTGELFF,TGCGCCAGCAGCACAAGAAACACCGGGGAGCTGTTTTTT
NA,TRBJ1-1,NA,TRBV7-9,CASSLLGGNTEAFF,TGTGCCAGCAGCTTACTCGGTGGGAACACTGAAGCTTTCTTT
NA,TRBJ1-1,NA,TRBV10-3,CAISESGQPAAFF,TGTGCCATCAGTGAGTCTGGGCAGCCGGCGGCTTTCTTT
NA,TRBJ2-3,NA,TRBV5-1,CASRQVADSTDTQYF,TGCGCCAGCAGGCAGGTAGCGGATAGCACAGATACGCAGTATTTT
NA,TRBJ2-3,TRBD2,TRBV11-2,CASSLNGGAGTDTQYF,TGTGCCAGCAGCCTTAACGGGGGGGCAGGCACAGATACGCAGTATTTT
NA,TRBJ2-5,TRBD2,TRBV19,CASRTSGVQETQYF,TGTGCCAGTAGGACTAGCGGGGTGCAAGAGACCCAGTACTTC
NA,TRBJ2-7,NA,TRBV19,CASSRATGDSSTYEQYF,TGTGCCAGTAGTAGGGCTACGGGGGACTCTTCCACCTACGAGCAGTACTTC
few,TRBJ1-2,NA,TRBV7-9,CASSLVADANYGYTF,TGTGCCAGCAGCTTAGTGGCGGATGCTAACTATGGCTACACCTTC
once,TRBJ2-7,TRBD1,TRBV3-1/TRBV3-2,CASSQEATGGEQYF,TGTGCCAGCAGCCAAGAAGCGACAGGGGGCGAGCAGTACTTC
NA,TRBJ1-6,TRBD1,TRBV10-3,CAISDLQGAGSPLHF,TGTGCCATCAGTGACCTCCAGGGGGCGGGTTCACCCCTCCACTTT
NA,TRBJ2-3,NA,TRBV7-9,CASSFERTDTQYF,TGTGCCAGCAGCTTCGAGCGGACAGATACGCAGTATTTT
NA,TRBJ2-5,NA,TRBV10-3,CAISESSTQETQYF,TGTGCCATCAGTGAGTCGTCTACCCAAGAGACCCAGTACTTC